A single sample is the source of the 5 T cell receptor beta chains below, sequenced in a study of blood T cell repertoires in COVID-19. Repertoires were generated with immunoSEQ multiplex PCR, while TCRdb's copy carries only in-frame clones and drops some. The profile covers about 440,000 clones, with 90% appearing a single time and more than 0.55% taken by the ten largest. Input material: PBMCs or T cells enriched from blood (not recorded which). The origin of the receptors is a man aged 18 to 29 who had recovered from COVID-19.

The rearrangement uses TRBV13 and TRBJ1-3, with D possibly matching TRBD1 (5 bases). Germline values: CDR1 PRHDT, CDR2 FYEKMQ (reference sequence). V lost 3 bases to trimming and J lost 7 bases, with 10 bases between them. The CDR3 totals 13 residues. The CDR3 is CASSLGGRNTIYF. CDR3 in DNA: TGTGCCAGCAGCTTGGGGGGGAGGAACACCATATATTTT.

The chain couples TRBV3-1 (or the pseudogene TRBV3-2) to TRBJ1-1; tentative D call: TRBD1 (5 bases). Trimming pared 1 base from V and 6 bases from J, leaving 15 bases between. The V gene's germline CDR1 is LGHDT and CDR2 YNNKEL (reference sequence). The CDR3 is 15 amino acids. CDR3 sequence reads: CASSQAGGRGSEAFF. The CDR3 DNA reads as TGTGCCAGCAGCCAAGCTGGGGGGAGAGGCTCTGAAGCTTTCTTT.

V is TRBV4-1 and J is TRBJ1-3, with D possibly TRBD1 on 5 matching bases. The germline V and J ends were trimmed by 0 bases and 2 bases, with 11 bases remaining between them. CDR1 and CDR2 from the germline V gene are MGHRA and YSYEKL. The CDR3 covers 16 residues. CDR3 residues: CASSQDHQGPGNTIYF. As DNA, the CDR3 is TGCGCCAGCAGCCAAGATCATCAGGGCCCTGGAAACACCATATATTTT.

The chain uses TRBV12-3 or TRBV12-4 and TRBJ2-2, with D perhaps TRBD1 (6 bases). Trimming removed 8 bases from V and 7 bases from J, with 14 bases in between. The CDR3 is 13 amino acids. CDR3 sequence reads: CASRRGPNGELFF. The CDR3, as DNA: TGTGCCAGCCGCAGGGGACCCAACGGGGAGCTGTTTTTT.

This clone has only one observation. The gene calls are TRBV6-5 and TRBJ2-3, with 7 nucleotides matching TRBD1. Germline-derived CDR1 and CDR2 are MNHEY and SVGAGI. Trimming removed 5 bases from V and 2 bases from J; junction bases left unmatched: 4. The CDR3 sequence is 14 residues long. The CDR3 sequence is CASSKTGTTDTQYF. CDR3 nucleotide sequence: TGTGCCAGCAGTAAGACAGGGACCACAGATACGCAGTATTTT.